This T cell receptor (beta chain) was documented in a study of blood T cell repertoires in COVID-19. Study details: Samples representing acute and convalescent COVID-19 were sourced from the United States, Italy and Spain. From T cells, B-cell-depleted T cells, or PBMCs came the material, which was cDNA or gDNA.

V dropped 4 bases and J dropped 11 bases, with 14 bases sitting between them. The CDR3 consists of 13 residues. Germline values: CDR1 MNHEY, CDR2 SVGAGI. In the original processing: The assay estimated nucleated cells by amplifying reference gene primers. TCRdb's table, derived via immunoSEQ multiplex PCR, lists solely in-frame clones and lacks some. The DNA was the basis for D and trimming; V, J and clone size are from that table. The sample contains 95,000 to 150,000 clones, 85% of which appear only once. The gene calls are TRBV6-5 and TRBJ1-4; D perhaps matches TRBD1 (6 bases). The clonotype originates from an elderly woman with acute or convalescent COVID-19. The source material was peripheral blood. CDR3 amino acids: CASSSYRVSKLFF. Here the CDR3 DNA reads TGTGCCAGCAGTTCATACAGGGTCTCGAAACTGTTTTTT.